Listed here is a single TCR beta chain. Its specificity is unknown. The sort gate was single viable CD3+CD4+CD8-CD45RO+ cells for memory CD4+ T cells. This entry belongs to a study of memory CD4+ T cells and cytomegalovirus serostatus. Study as a whole: Donors were healthy Belgian adults, fewer than ten CMV seropositive and about two dozen seronegative.

Using immunoSEQ multiplex PCR, the repertoire was profiled, and TCRdb retains in-frame clones only, with some absent. The repertoire has approximately 53,000 clones, roughly four fifths of them found once; the top ten carry under 0.65%. Study results and caveats: Of approximately 150 reported CMV TCRbeta sequences, some 67 were found in memory CD4+ repertoires. Suggested: most of the CMV-linked TCR signature lies in CD4+ memory cells.

Sequenced material: memory CD4+ T cells from blood. This clonotype originated in an adult in good health and CMV-seronegative.

CDR3 protein: CASSGDSGGPRETQYF. In nucleotides, the CDR3 is TGTGCCAGCAGTGGTGATAGCGGGGGCCCCAGGGAGACCCAGTACTTC. The chain links TRBV2 to TRBJ2-5, with 9 bases aligning to TRBD2. The CDR3 is made up of 16 amino acids. Per germline, CDR1 SNHLY and CDR2 FYNNEI. V shed 4 bases, J shed 5 bases, and the junction held 11 bases outside the gene matches.